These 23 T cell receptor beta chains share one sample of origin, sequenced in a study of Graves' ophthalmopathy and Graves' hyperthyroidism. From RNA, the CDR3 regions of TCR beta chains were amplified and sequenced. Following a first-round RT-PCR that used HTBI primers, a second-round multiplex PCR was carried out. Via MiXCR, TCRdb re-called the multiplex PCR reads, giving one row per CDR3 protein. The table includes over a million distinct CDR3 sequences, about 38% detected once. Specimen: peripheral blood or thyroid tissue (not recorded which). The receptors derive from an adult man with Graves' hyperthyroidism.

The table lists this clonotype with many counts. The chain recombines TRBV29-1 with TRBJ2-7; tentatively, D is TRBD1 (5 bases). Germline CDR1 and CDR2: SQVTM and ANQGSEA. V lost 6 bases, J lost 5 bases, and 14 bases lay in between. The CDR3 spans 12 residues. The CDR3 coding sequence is TGCAGCGTACTCTCAGGGTTCCACGAGCAGTACTTC. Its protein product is CSVLSGFHEQYF.

The CDR3 DNA sequence: TGTGCCAGCAGGGAAAGATTTCGACAGGCCCTCCAAGAGACCCAGTACTTC. It translates to CASRERFRQALQETQYF. The chain has TRBV7-2 and TRBJ2-5, with a weak D call TRBD1 (6 bases). The germline CDR1 and CDR2 sequences are SGHTA and FQGNSA. The CDR3 extends over 17 amino acids. Trimming pared 6 bases from V and 1 base from J, leaving 21 bases between.

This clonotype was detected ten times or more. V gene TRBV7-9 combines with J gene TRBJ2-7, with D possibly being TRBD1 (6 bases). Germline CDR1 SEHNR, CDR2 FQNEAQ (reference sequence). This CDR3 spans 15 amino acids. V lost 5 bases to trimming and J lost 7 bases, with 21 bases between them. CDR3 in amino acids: CASSAHRDNPFEQYF. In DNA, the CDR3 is TGTGCCAGCAGCGCGCACCGGGACAACCCGTTTGAGCAGTACTTC.

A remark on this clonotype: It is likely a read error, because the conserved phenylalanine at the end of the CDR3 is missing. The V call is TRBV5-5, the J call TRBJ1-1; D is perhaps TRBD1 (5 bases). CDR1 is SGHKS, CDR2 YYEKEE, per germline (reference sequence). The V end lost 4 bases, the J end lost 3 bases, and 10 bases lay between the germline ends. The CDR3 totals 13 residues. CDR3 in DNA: TGTGCCAGCAGCAGACAGTGGGACACTGAAGCTTTCTTA. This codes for CASSRQWDTEAFL.

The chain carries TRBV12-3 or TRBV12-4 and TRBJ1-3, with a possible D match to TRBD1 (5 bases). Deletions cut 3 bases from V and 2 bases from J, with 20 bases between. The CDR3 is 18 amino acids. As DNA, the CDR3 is TGTGCCAGCAGTTTTCGGCCCAAGGGACGTTTCGCTGGAAACACCATATATTTT. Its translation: CASSFRPKGRFAGNTIYF.

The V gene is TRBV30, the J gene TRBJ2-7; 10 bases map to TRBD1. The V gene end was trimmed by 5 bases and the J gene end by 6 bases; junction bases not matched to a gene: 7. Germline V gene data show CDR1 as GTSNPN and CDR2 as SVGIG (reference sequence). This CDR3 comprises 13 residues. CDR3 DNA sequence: TGTGCCTGGGCAATCGGACAGGGGGTCGAGCAGTACTTC. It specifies CAWAIGQGVEQYF.

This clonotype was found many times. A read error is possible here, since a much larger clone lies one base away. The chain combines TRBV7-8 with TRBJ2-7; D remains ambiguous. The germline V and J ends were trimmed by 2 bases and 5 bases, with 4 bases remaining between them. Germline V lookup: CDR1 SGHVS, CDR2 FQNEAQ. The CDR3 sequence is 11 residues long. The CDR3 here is CASSLNNEQYF. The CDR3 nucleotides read TGTGCCAGCAGCTTAAACAACGAGCAGTACTTC.

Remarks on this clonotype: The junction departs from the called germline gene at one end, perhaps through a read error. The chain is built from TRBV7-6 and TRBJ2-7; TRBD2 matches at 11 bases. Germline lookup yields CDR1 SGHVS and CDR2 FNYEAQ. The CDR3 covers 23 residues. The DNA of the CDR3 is TGCGCCAGCAGTCCAGAGGGCGACAACTTGGGACTAGCGGTATCGCCCGCACCCTACGAGCAGTACTTC. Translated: CASSPEGDNLGLAVSPAPYEQYF. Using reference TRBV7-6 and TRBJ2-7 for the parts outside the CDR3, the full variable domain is GAGVSQSPRYKVTKRGQDVALRCDPISGHVSLYWYRQALGQGPEFLTYFNYEAQQDKSGLPNDRFSAERPEGSISTLTIQRTEQRDSAMYRCASSPEGDNLGLAVSPAPYEQYFGPGTRLTVT.

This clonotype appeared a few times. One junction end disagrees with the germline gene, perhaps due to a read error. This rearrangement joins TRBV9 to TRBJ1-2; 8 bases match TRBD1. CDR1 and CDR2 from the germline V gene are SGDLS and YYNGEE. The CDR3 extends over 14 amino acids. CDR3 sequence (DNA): TGTGCCTGCAGCGTAAACTACAGGGGGTATGGCTACACCTTC. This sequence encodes CACSVNYRGYGYTF.

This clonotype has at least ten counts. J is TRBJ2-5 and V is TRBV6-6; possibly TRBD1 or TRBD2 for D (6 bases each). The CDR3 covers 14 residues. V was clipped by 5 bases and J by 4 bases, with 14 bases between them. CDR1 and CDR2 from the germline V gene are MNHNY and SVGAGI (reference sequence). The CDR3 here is CASSGGTRRETQYF. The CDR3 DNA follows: TGTGCCAGCAGTGGGGGGACACGGAGAGAGACCCAGTACTTC.

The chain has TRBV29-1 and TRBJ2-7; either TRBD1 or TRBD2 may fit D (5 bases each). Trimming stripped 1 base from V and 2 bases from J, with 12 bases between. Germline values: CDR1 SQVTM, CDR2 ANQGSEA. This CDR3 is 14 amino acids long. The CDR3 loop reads CSVEGGTIPYEQYF. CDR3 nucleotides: TGCAGCGTTGAAGGGGGGACCATCCCCTACGAGCAGTACTTC.

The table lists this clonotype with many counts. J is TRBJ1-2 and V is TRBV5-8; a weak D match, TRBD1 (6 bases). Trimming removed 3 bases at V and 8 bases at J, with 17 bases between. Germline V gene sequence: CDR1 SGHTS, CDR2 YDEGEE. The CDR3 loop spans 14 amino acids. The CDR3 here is CASSYQGQQLGYTF. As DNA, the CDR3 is TGTGCCAGCAGCTATCAGGGACAACAACTAGGCTACACCTTC.

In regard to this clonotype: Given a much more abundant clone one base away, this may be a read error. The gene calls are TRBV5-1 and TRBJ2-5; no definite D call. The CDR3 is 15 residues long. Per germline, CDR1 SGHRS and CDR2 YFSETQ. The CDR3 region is CASSLAQTLQEAQYF. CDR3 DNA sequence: TGCGCCAGCAGCTTGGCACAGACACTACAAGAGGCCCAGTACTTC.

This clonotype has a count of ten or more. CDR3 amino acids: CASGGDRGQNQPQHF. In nucleotides, the CDR3 is TGTGCCAGTGGGGGGGACAGGGGGCAGAATCAGCCCCAGCATTTT. The J gene is TRBJ1-5, the V gene TRBV19; 12 bases are a match to TRBD1. V dropped 8 bases and J dropped 4; count of bases not matched to a gene: 6. Germline CDR1 is LNHDA and CDR2 is SQIVND (reference sequence). The CDR3 has 15 amino acids.

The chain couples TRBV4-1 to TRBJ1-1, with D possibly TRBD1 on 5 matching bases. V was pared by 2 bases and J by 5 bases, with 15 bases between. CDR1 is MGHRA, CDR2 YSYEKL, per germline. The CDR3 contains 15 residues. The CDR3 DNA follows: TGCGCCAGCAGCCAACGTGGTCAGGGCAGTACTGAAGCTTTCTTT. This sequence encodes CASSQRGQGSTEAFF.

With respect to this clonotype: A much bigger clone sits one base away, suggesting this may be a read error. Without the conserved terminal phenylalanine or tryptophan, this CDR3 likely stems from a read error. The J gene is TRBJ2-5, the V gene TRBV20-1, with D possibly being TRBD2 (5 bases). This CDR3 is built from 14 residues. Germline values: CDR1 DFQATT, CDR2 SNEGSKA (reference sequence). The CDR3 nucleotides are TGCAGTGCCAGAGAGGGCCGCCGGGAAGAGACCCAGTACCTC. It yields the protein CSAREGRREETQYL.

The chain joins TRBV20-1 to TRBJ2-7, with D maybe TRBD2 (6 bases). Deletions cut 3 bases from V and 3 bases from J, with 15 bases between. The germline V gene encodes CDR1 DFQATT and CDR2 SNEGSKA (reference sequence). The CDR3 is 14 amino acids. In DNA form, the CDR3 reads TGCAGTGCTAGCCGGAGGGACGGCGGCTACGAGCAGTACTTC. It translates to CSASRRDGGYEQYF.

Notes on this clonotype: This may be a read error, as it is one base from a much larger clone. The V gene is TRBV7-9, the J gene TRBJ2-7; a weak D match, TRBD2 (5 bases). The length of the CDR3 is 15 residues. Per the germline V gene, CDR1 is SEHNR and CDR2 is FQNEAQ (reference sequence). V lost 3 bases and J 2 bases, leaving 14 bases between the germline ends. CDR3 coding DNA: TGTGCCAGCAGCTTGCCCGGGAACGGGGCCTACGAGCAGTACTTC. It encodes CASSLPGNGAYEQYF.

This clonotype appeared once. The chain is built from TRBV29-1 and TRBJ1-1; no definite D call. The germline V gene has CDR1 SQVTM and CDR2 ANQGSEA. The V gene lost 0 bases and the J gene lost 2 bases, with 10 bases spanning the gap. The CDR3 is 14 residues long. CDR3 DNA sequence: TGCAGCGTTGAAGATACGGCAGGAAACACTGAAGCTTTCTTT. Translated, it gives CSVEDTAGNTEAFF.

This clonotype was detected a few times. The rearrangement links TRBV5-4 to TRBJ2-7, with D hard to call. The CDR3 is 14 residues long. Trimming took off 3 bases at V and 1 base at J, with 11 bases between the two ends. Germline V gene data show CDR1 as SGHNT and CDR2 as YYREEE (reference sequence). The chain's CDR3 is CASSSDPGSYEQYF. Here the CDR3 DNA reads TGTGCCAGCAGCTCGGATCCAGGATCCTACGAGCAGTACTTC. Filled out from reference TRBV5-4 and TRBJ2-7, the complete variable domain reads ETGVTQSPTHLIKTRGQQVTLRCSSQSGHNTVSWYQQALGQGPQFIFQYYREEENGRGNFPPRFSGLQFPNYSSELNVNALELDDSALYLCASSSDPGSYEQYFGPGTRLTVT.

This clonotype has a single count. Here the CDR3 DNA reads TGTGCCAGTAGAGAAGGGCCGGGAGACAACACTGAAGCTTTCTTT. Translating it yields CASREGPGDNTEAFF. The rearrangement joins TRBV19 to TRBJ1-1; D not resolved. CDR3 length: 15 residues. CDR1 is LNHDA, CDR2 SQIVND, per germline (reference sequence). The V and J ends lost 6 bases and 2 bases respectively, with 16 bases between them.

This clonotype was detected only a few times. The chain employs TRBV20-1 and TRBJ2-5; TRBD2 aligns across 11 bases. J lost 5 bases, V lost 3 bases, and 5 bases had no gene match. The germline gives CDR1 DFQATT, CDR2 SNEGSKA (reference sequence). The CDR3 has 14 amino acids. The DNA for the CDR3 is TGCAGTGCTAGGGCAAGGACTAGCGGGGAGACCCAGTACTTC. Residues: CSARARTSGETQYF.

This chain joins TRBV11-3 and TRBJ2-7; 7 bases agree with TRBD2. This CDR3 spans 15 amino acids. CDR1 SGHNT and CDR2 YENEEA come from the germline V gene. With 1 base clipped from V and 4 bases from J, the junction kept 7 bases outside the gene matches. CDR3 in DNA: TGTGCCAGCAGCTTAGGAGCTACTAGCGCATACGAGCAGTACTTC. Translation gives CASSLGATSAYEQYF.